This T cell receptor (beta chain) was retrieved from a study of blood T cell repertoires in COVID-19 (TCRdb year 2020). For context, the study as a whole: The collaborator samples originated in the United States, Italy and Spain and spanned the acute and convalescent phases of COVID-19. The prospective study material was composed of cDNA or gDNA derived from T cells, B-cell-depleted T cells, or PBMCs. Deeply sampled blood TCRbeta repertoires from subjects exposed to, actively infected with, or recovered from COVID-19 were included in the dataset. A freely available public database, intended as a resource for researchers studying the immune response to SARS-CoV-2, is where the repertoires were released. Samples came from the ongoing ImmuneRACE study (first 160 participants) plus 1,254 subjects from 6 global collaborators. A de-identified subject ID, COVID-19 status, age in years and sex were almost always included in the sample metadata. Where available, HLA class I and class II types were obtained from metadata supplied by the sample provider rather than from assay-based typing.

The immunoSEQ Assay, a bias-controlled multiplex PCR, was used to amplify TCRbeta CDR3 regions from genomic DNA. On the study's bioinformatics: The number of nucleated cells in each sample was estimated from the amplification of reference gene primers within the assay. To quantify the absolute abundance of each unique TCRbeta CDR3 rearrangement, sequence reads were collapsed and filtered. For each sample, productive Simpson clonality was calculated by taking the square root of Simpson's diversity index across productive rearrangements. Not all clones reach the TCRdb copy of this immuneACCESS table, which keeps in-frame sequences only. Checked studies attribute under half of the gap to unresolved V genes and leave the rest unexplained. V and J calls and clone size come straight from that table; D and trimming were deduced from the DNA. A total of some 250,000 clones appear in this sample, about four fifths of them only once. 6% to 8% of the sample rests with the top ten.

The germline V gene supplies CDR1 SQVTM and CDR2 ANQGSEA. From its cysteine to its phenylalanine, the CDR3 spans 11 amino acids. Solely the CDR3 DNA is kept, with 33 bases framed from the first base. The junction shows trimming of 4 bases on V and 10 bases on J, plus 13 bases between the germline ends. As regards this clone: Its antigen remains unidentified. Base qualities are not at hand, and no much larger clone is one base apart.

In Seattle, one collaborating source enrolled patients while the infection was active and tracked those patients longitudinally over the course of disease. Collaborating institutions collected whole blood in K2EDTA tubes following their own protocols. For TCRbeta analysis, collaborators shipped samples as frozen whole blood, isolated PBMCs, or DNA extracted from either of those sample types. Overall study outcomes, separate from this receptor: How much clinical and demographic metadata was included differed by source and by participant, and the metadata was provided uncurated.

This receptor chain uses TRBV29-1 and TRBJ1-2; 6 matching bases give a weak D call of TRBD1. The receptor was isolated from a woman older than 75 with COVID-19, enrolled during active disease. The sample was peripheral blood. The base sequence is TGCAGCGTTGTAGTCTCAGGGGCCTACACCTTC. It translates to CSVVVSGAYTF.